These 23 T cell receptor beta chains originate from one sample sequenced in a study of T cells after yellow fever vaccination. MiXCR was run by TCRdb on the 5' RACE reads, yielding one entry per CDR3 protein. The table shows hundreds of thousands of distinct CDR3 sequences, with 4.1% occurring only once. Sequencing was performed on PBMCs, taken 5 days after the yellow fever booster vaccination. All receptors come from a man aged 18 to 30 who received the YFV17D yellow fever vaccine.

This clonotype was found a few times. CDR3 sequence reads: CAISESGTGVYNEQFF. CDR3 bases: TGTGCCATCAGTGAGTCTGGGACAGGGGTCTACAATGAGCAGTTCTTC. The V gene is TRBV10-3, the J gene TRBJ2-1; 10 bases agree with TRBD1. Germline CDR1 reads ENHRY; CDR2 reads SYGVKD. This CDR3 is 16 amino acids long. V was clipped by 0 bases and J by 3 bases; unmatched bases: 2.

This chain links TRBV5-1 with TRBJ2-1; maybe TRBD2 (5 bases). V lost 2 bases and J lost 7, with 16 bases in between. In germline, CDR1 is SGHRS, CDR2 YFSETQ. CDR3 size: 15 residues. The CDR3 bases are TGCGCCAGCAGCTTCTCCGAGGGTGGGTGGAATGAGCAGTTCTTC. Its translation: CASSFSEGGWNEQFF.

The sample holds many counts of this clonotype. The chain has TRBV5-1 and TRBJ2-1, with a tentative D call TRBD2 (5 bases). Trimming removed 0 bases from V and 9 bases from J, with 13 bases in between. The CDR3 totals 14 residues. In germline, CDR1 is SGHRS, CDR2 YFSETQ. The CDR3 sequence: CASSLAGLAGEQFF. The CDR3 DNA sequence: TGCGCCAGCAGCTTGGCCGGGCTAGCTGGTGAGCAGTTCTTC.

The chain carries TRBV4-2 and TRBJ2-2; no reliable D call. The CDR3 extends over 15 amino acids. V was pared by 0 bases and J by 1 base, with 6 bases between. Germline-derived CDR1 and CDR2 are LGHNA and YNFKEQ. The CDR3 protein is CASSQEPGNTGELFF. CDR3 sequence (DNA): TGTGCCAGCAGCCAAGAACCAGGGAACACCGGGGAGCTGTTTTTT.

In this sample, this clonotype turned up many times. The chain employs TRBV5-6 and TRBJ1-5; 9 positions match TRBD1. This CDR3 is 15 amino acids long. Germline loops: CDR1 SGHDT, CDR2 YYEEEE. V dropped 6 bases and J dropped 5; count of bases not matched to a gene: 9. CDR3 sequence: CASTPDGQGYQPQHF. CDR3 DNA sequence: TGTGCCAGCACCCCGGATGGACAGGGGTATCAGCCCCAGCATTTT.

This clonotype has a count of ten or more. This could be a read error, since a much larger clone is one nucleotide away. The V call is TRBV5-6, the J call TRBJ1-1; TRBD1 matches 7 bases. Germline V lookup: CDR1 SGHDT, CDR2 YYEEEE. CDR3 length: 14 residues. Trimming took 3 bases from V and 1 from J; bases not matched to a gene: 3. The CDR3: CASSWGTANTEAFF. The CDR3 DNA reads TGTGCCAGCAGCTGGGGGACAGCGAACACTGAAGCTTTCTTT.

This clonotype was observed many times. The chain is built from TRBV5-1 and TRBJ2-3; TRBD2 aligns across 8 bases. The CDR3 totals 16 residues. CDR1 is SGHRS, CDR2 YFSETQ, per germline. The ends lost 0 bases at V and 6 bases at J; junction bases unmatched: 9. CDR3 protein: CASSLDRRASGDTQYF. In DNA, the CDR3 is TGCGCCAGCAGCTTGGATCGTCGGGCTAGCGGGGATACGCAGTATTTT.

The J gene is TRBJ1-3, the V gene TRBV7-6; D remains ambiguous. This CDR3 region has 15 residues. V lost 3 bases to trimming and J lost 0 bases, with 9 bases between them. Per germline, CDR1 SGHVS and CDR2 FNYEAQ. The CDR3 loop is CASSFDGNSGNTIYF. As DNA, the CDR3 is TGTGCCAGCAGCTTCGACGGTAACTCTGGAAACACCATATATTTT.

V and J are TRBV15 and TRBJ1-1, with D possibly TRBD1 on 6 matching bases. Between the trimmed V and J ends, which lost 5 bases and 0 bases, there was a span of 13 bases. The CDR3 extends over 15 amino acids. CDR1 and CDR2 (germline): LNHNV, YYDKDF (reference sequence). The CDR3 sequence is CATSGTTGLNTEAFF. In nucleotides, the CDR3 is TGTGCCACCAGCGGTACAACAGGGCTGAACACTGAAGCTTTCTTT.

This clonotype was picked up a small number of times. The chain employs TRBV12-3 or TRBV12-4 and TRBJ2-7, with 8 bases matching TRBD1. The V segment lost 5 bases and the J segment 4 bases; nucleotides outside the gene matches: 7. This CDR3 region has 14 residues. The CDR3 reads CASSTDRGYYEQYF. The DNA of the CDR3 is TGTGCCAGCAGTACAGACAGGGGCTATTACGAGCAGTACTTC.

This clonotype has more than one count but fewer than ten. The chain joins TRBV12-3 or TRBV12-4 to TRBJ2-1; D perhaps matches TRBD1 (5 bases). The CDR3 totals 17 residues. Trimming removed 3 bases at V and 2 bases at J, with 17 bases between. The CDR3 loop reads CASSFRDGSGPYNEQFF. CDR3 bases: TGTGCCAGCAGTTTTCGAGACGGGTCAGGGCCCTACAATGAGCAGTTCTTC.

The CDR3 DNA is TGTGCCAACCTCCTAAGGGAGGAAGCTTTCTTT. Amino acid sequence: CANLLREEAFF. The rearrangement links TRBV12-3 or TRBV12-4 to TRBJ1-1; D is unclear. The CDR3 is 11 amino acids. Between the trimmed V and J ends, which lost 10 bases and 8 bases, there was a span of 14 bases.

The V gene is TRBV20-1, the J gene TRBJ1-2; D is perhaps TRBD1 (5 bases). The CDR3 is made up of 13 amino acids. CDR1 is DFQATT and CDR2 is SNEGSKA in the germline V gene (reference sequence). With 3 bases removed from V and 5 bases from J, the gap between germline ends came to 13 bases. CDR3 sequence reads: CSASLQEGYGYTF. The CDR3 DNA sequence: TGCAGTGCTAGCCTACAGGAAGGGTATGGCTACACCTTC.

This clonotype was seen a few times. This sequence joins TRBV24-1 and TRBJ2-1; TRBD2 might be the D (5 bases). CDR1 and CDR2 from the germline V gene are KGHDR and SFDVKD. The V end lost 5 bases, the J end lost 7 bases, and 11 bases lay between the germline ends. The CDR3 is 13 amino acids. CDR3 region: CATSAVARNEQFF. DNA of the CDR3: TGTGCCACCAGTGCCGTAGCGAGGAATGAGCAGTTCTTC.

This clonotype was observed a few times. The chain couples TRBV5-1 to TRBJ2-7; TRBD2 matches 8 bases. Germline values: CDR1 SGHRS, CDR2 YFSETQ. The CDR3 spans 18 residues. J gave up 1 base and V 4 bases, and 16 bases lay outside the gene matches. Here the CDR3 reads CASSPSPSGGDLSYEQYF. In DNA, the CDR3 is TGCGCCAGCAGCCCTAGTCCTTCGGGGGGGGATCTTTCCTACGAGCAGTACTTC.

The chain couples TRBV6-6 to TRBJ1-5, with D tentatively TRBD1 (6 bases). V lost 2 bases, J lost 6 bases, and 20 bases lay in between. This CDR3 is 17 amino acids long. Germline loops: CDR1 MNHNY, CDR2 SVGAGI (reference sequence). CDR3 nucleotide sequence: TGTGCCAGCAGTTACCTCTCAGAAAGACAGGAGGGTCAGCCCCAGCATTTT. Translation gives CASSYLSERQEGQPQHF.

The chain carries TRBV5-1 and TRBJ1-2, with 12 positions matching TRBD1. The CDR3 has 17 residues. J was trimmed by 6 bases and V by 0 bases; bases with no gene match: 9. CDR1 and CDR2 (germline): SGHRS, YFSETQ. CDR3 sequence (DNA): TGCGCCAGCAGCTTGGTAGGAGGGACAGGGGGCATGGATGGCTACACCTTC. This codes for CASSLVGGTGGMDGYTF.

The J gene is TRBJ1-4, the V gene TRBV5-5; 8 nucleotides line up with TRBD1. V dropped 4 bases and J dropped 4; count of bases not matched to a gene: 15. The germline CDR1 and CDR2 sequences are SGHKS and YYEKEE (reference sequence). This CDR3 is built from 18 residues. The chain's CDR3 is CASSPTGAGERLNEKLFF. The CDR3 DNA sequence: TGTGCCAGCAGCCCGACAGGGGCGGGGGAACGGCTTAATGAAAAACTGTTTTTT.

This clonotype has just a few counts. The chain is built from TRBV27 and TRBJ2-7; TRBD2 matches 7 bases. Germline-derived CDR1 and CDR2 are MNHEY and SMNVEV (reference sequence). This CDR3 has 15 amino acids. V gave up 0 bases and J gave up 3 bases; unmatched junction bases: 5. The CDR3 reads CASSLSRGVRYEQYF. DNA for the CDR3: TGTGCCAGCAGTTTATCTCGGGGGGTCCGCTACGAGCAGTACTTC.

In this sample, this clonotype turned up many times. The chain combines TRBV5-1 with TRBJ1-2; a possible D gene is TRBD1 (5 bases). Deletions cut 4 bases from V and 2 bases from J, with 21 bases between. The CDR3 contains 17 residues. The V gene's germline CDR1 is SGHRS and CDR2 YFSETQ. In DNA form, the CDR3 reads TGCGCCAGCAGCCGAGGGGAAGGTGGGAGGCAGAACTATGGCTACACCTTC. This sequence encodes CASSRGEGGRQNYGYTF.

The gene calls are TRBV11-2 and TRBJ2-1; D might be TRBD1 (8 bases). The length of the CDR3 is 14 residues. From germline, CDR1 is SGHAT and CDR2 FQNNGV. V was pared by 7 bases and J by 5 bases, with 15 bases between. The DNA of the CDR3 is TGTGCCAGCACCACTACAGGGGGGGACAATGAGCAGTTCTTC. Its translation: CASTTTGGDNEQFF.

There are many counts of this clonotype. The chain is built from TRBV6-2 or TRBV6-3 and TRBJ2-1, with 11 bases that match TRBD2. The CDR3 has 16 amino acids. J gave up 5 bases and V 4 bases, and 7 bases lay outside the gene matches. Per the germline V gene, CDR1 is MNHEY and CDR2 is SVGEGT. CDR3 in amino acids: CASSLVPGLADNEQFF. The CDR3 nucleotides read TGTGCCAGCAGTTTAGTACCGGGACTAGCGGACAATGAGCAGTTCTTC.

This clonotype was seen a few times. Written as DNA, the CDR3 is TGCAGCGTGTCGGGGGACTCTGGAAACACCATATATTTT. This sequence encodes CSVSGDSGNTIYF. The gene calls are TRBV29-1 and TRBJ1-3; D perhaps matches TRBD1 (5 bases). V was clipped by 6 bases and J by 0 bases, with 9 bases between them. Germline CDR1 and CDR2: SQVTM and ANQGSEA. The CDR3 is 13 amino acids. Full variable domain (remainder filled in from reference TRBV29-1 and TRBJ1-3): SAVISQKPSRDICQRGTSLTIQCQVDSQVTMMFWYRQQPGQSLTLIATANQGSEATYESGFVIDKFPISRPNLTFSTLTVSNMSPEDSSIYLCSVSGDSGNTIYFGEGSWLTVV.